What follows are 24 T cell receptor beta chains derived from one specimen sequenced in a study of T cell responses to AZD1222 COVID-19 vaccine. The method was immunoSEQ multiplex PCR; TCRdb's version includes in-frame clones alone and lacks a portion of them. This sample has 100,000 to 150,000 clones; 88% occur once, and the top ten carry roughly 4%. This specimen consisted of peripheral blood, obtained on day 0 of AZD1222 vaccination. These receptors were taken from an adult in good health.

This clone was picked up a small number of times. The chain joins TRBV7-8 to TRBJ1-2; D gene uncertain. The CDR3 consists of 13 residues. Trimming removed 5 bases from V and 3 bases from J, with 10 bases in between. Germline lookup yields CDR1 SGHVS and CDR2 FQNEAQ. CDR3 protein: CASSPDGDYGYTF. In nucleotides, the CDR3 is TGTGCCAGCAGCCCTGACGGAGACTATGGCTACACCTTC.

This clone came up a few times. The gene calls are TRBV10-2 and TRBJ2-7; 7 nucleotides align to TRBD2. Germline V gene data show CDR1 as WSHSY and CDR2 as SAAADI. Trimming took 6 bases from V and 2 from J; bases not matched to a gene: 10. The CDR3 extends over 15 amino acids. The CDR3 bases are TGCGCCAGCAGCCTCGTGAGGGCGGGAGCCTACGAGCAGTACTTC. It is translated as CASSLVRAGAYEQYF.

The chain employs TRBV4-2 and TRBJ1-5; D is undetermined. From germline, CDR1 is LGHNA and CDR2 YNFKEQ. V shed 3 bases and J shed 1 base, with 13 bases lying between them. The CDR3 loop spans 16 amino acids. The CDR3 nucleotides read TGTGCCAGCAGCCAGACCGGCCGCGGCAGCAATCAGCCCCAGCATTTT. Translated, it gives CASSQTGRGSNQPQHF.

V and J are TRBV4-1 and TRBJ2-3; TRBD1 matches 8 bases. The CDR3 spans 17 residues. CDR1 is MGHRA and CDR2 is YSYEKL in the germline V gene. J was trimmed by 3 bases and V by 0 bases; bases with no gene match: 8. Here the CDR3 reads CASSQEGQGRGTDTQYF. The DNA for the CDR3 is TGCGCCAGCAGCCAAGAAGGACAGGGAAGGGGGACAGATACGCAGTATTTT.

This clone was observed a single time. V gene TRBV3-1 (or the pseudogene TRBV3-2) combines with J gene TRBJ2-7; weak D call: TRBD1 (6 bases). CDR3 length equals 15 residues. V was shortened by 0 bases and J by 5 bases, with 14 bases between the two germline ends. Germline V lookup: CDR1 LGHDT, CDR2 YNNKEL (reference sequence). CDR3 region: CASSQETGFPNEQYF. The DNA for the CDR3 is TGTGCCAGCAGCCAAGAAACAGGGTTCCCCAACGAGCAGTACTTC.

This chain uses TRBV6-5 with TRBJ2-1; 9 bases map to TRBD2. This CDR3 has 13 amino acids. Germline CDR1 is MNHEY and CDR2 is SVGAGI. The V segment lost 6 bases and the J segment 6 bases; nucleotides outside the gene matches: 3. The CDR3 sequence: CASSLLAGNEQFF. CDR3 nucleotides: TGTGCCAGCAGCCTACTAGCGGGCAATGAGCAGTTCTTC.

The rearrangement links TRBV5-1 to TRBJ2-7; 7 bases match TRBD1. Germline trimming cut 1 base from V and 0 bases from J; bases unmatched to any gene: 10. The CDR3 spans 17 residues. Germline V gene data show CDR1 as SGHRS and CDR2 as YFSETQ. For the CDR3, the DNA is TGCGCCAGCAGCTTGAACGGACAAGGGGGCGTCTCCTACGAGCAGTACTTC. It yields the protein CASSLNGQGGVSYEQYF.

In its sample, this clone was seen once. This chain uses TRBV6-4 with TRBJ2-3; 7 bases fit TRBD1. This CDR3 spans 15 amino acids. Per the germline V gene, CDR1 is MRHNA and CDR2 is SNTAGT. With 5 bases clipped from V and 0 bases from J, the junction kept 5 bases outside the gene matches. CDR3 nucleotides: TGTGCCAGCAGTTTGGACAGGACTAGCACAGATACGCAGTATTTT. Its protein product is CASSLDRTSTDTQYF.

The table lists this clone with a few counts. The V gene is TRBV28, the J gene TRBJ2-7; 9 bases agree with TRBD2. The V and J ends lost 5 bases and 3 bases, in that order; junction bases with no gene match: 11. The CDR3 length is 16 residues. Germline V gives CDR1 MDHEN, CDR2 SYDVKM. The CDR3 sequence is CASSGPLAGVGYEQYF. CDR3 DNA: TGTGCCAGCAGTGGACCGTTAGCGGGAGTAGGCTACGAGCAGTACTTC.

This rearrangement joins TRBV5-4 to TRBJ2-5; D is uncertain. The CDR3 spans 15 residues. V lost 3 bases, J lost 1 base, and 13 bases lay in between. Germline V CDR1 and CDR2: SGHNT, YYREEE (reference sequence). The CDR3 region is CASSSRRGTQETQYF. Here the CDR3 DNA reads TGTGCCAGCAGCTCCCGGAGAGGAACCCAAGAGACCCAGTACTTC.

The CDR3 DNA sequence: TGTGCCAGCAGTTTAAAGTACCCGGATACGCAGTATTTT. Translated, it gives CASSLKYPDTQYF. The chain carries TRBV27 and TRBJ2-3; no clear D gene. The CDR3 length is 13 residues. Germline assignment: CDR1 MNHEY and CDR2 SMNVEV (reference sequence). Trimming cost V 2 bases and J 6 bases, with 9 bases left between them.

This chain links TRBV7-9 with TRBJ1-1, with a possible D match to TRBD1 (5 bases). Germline-derived CDR1 and CDR2 are SEHNR and FQNEAQ (reference sequence). The germline V and J ends were trimmed by 8 bases and 6 bases, with 19 bases remaining between them. This CDR3 has 14 amino acids. CDR3 residues: CASGRMGTSAEAFF. CDR3 bases: TGTGCCAGCGGGAGGATGGGGACGAGCGCTGAAGCTTTCTTT. The whole variable domain, filled in from reference TRBV7-9 and TRBJ1-1, reads DTGVSQNPRHKITKRGQNVTFRCDPISEHNRLYWYRQTLGQGPEFLTYFQNEAQLEKSRLLSDRFSAERPKGSFSTLEIQRTEQGDSAMYLCASGRMGTSAEAFFGQGTRLTVV.

This clone has more than one count but fewer than ten. The chain carries TRBV19 and TRBJ1-1; perhaps TRBD1 as D (5 bases). The CDR3 spans 15 residues. Trimming took off 4 bases at V and 5 bases at J, with 17 bases between the two ends. Germline V lookup: CDR1 LNHDA, CDR2 SQIVND (reference sequence). The CDR3 coding sequence is TGTGCCAGTAGTAGGCCGGCAGGGAAGTATACTGAAGCTTTCTTT. Its translation: CASSRPAGKYTEAFF.

There are a few counts of this clone. The chain combines TRBV2 with TRBJ2-5, with TRBD2 identical over 8 bases. Per germline, CDR1 SNHLY and CDR2 FYNNEI. The V and J ends lost 7 bases and 2 bases, in that order; junction bases with no gene match: 6. This CDR3 has 14 amino acids. For the CDR3, the DNA is TGTGCCAGCAAGTACGGACTAGCTCAAGAGACCCAGTACTTC. Translating gives CASKYGLAQETQYF.

The sample holds one count of this clone. The rearrangement joins TRBV4-3 to TRBJ1-4, with a possible D match to TRBD1 (5 bases). This CDR3 has 15 residues. The ends were cut back, 0 bases at V and 8 bases at J, with 13 bases in the middle. Germline CDR1 LGHNA, CDR2 YSLEER. Here the CDR3 reads CASSQEGGRGEKLFF. The CDR3 DNA reads TGCGCCAGCAGCCAAGAGGGGGGGAGAGGGGAAAAACTGTTTTTT.

The chain combines TRBV10-3 with TRBJ2-1, with 7 bases lining up with TRBD2. This CDR3 contains 17 residues. Trimming cost V 5 bases and J 5 bases; bases outside gene matches: 15. The germline gives CDR1 ENHRY, CDR2 SYGVKD. CDR3 loop: CAISSPKLAPFDNEQFF. The DNA of the CDR3 is TGTGCCATCAGTTCTCCTAAACTAGCGCCATTTGACAATGAGCAGTTCTTC.

The chain recombines TRBV4-3 with TRBJ2-3; 12 bases agree with TRBD2. Per germline, CDR1 LGHNA and CDR2 YSLEER. The CDR3 runs 18 residues. The junction had 5 bases not matched to a gene; V was cut back by 0 bases and J by 1 base. The CDR3: CASSQEGASGGGTDTQYF. The DNA for the CDR3 is TGCGCCAGCAGCCAAGAGGGTGCTAGCGGGGGGGGCACAGATACGCAGTATTTT.

The chain recombines TRBV5-6 with TRBJ1-1; possibly TRBD1 for D (5 bases). CDR3 size: 13 residues. Germline V lookup: CDR1 SGHDT, CDR2 YYEEEE. V lost 4 bases to trimming and J lost 1 base, with 8 bases between them. CDR3 amino acids: CASSATGNTEAFF. For the CDR3, the DNA is TGTGCCAGCAGCGCCACAGGGAACACTGAAGCTTTCTTT.

This rearrangement joins TRBV11-2 to TRBJ2-7; TRBD2 is a possible D gene (6 bases). The CDR3 length is 14 residues. Germline assignment: CDR1 SGHAT and CDR2 FQNNGV. V was clipped by 4 bases and J by 0 bases, with 10 bases between them. The CDR3 sequence: CASSWGDASYEQYF. DNA of the CDR3: TGTGCCAGCAGCTGGGGGGACGCCTCCTACGAGCAGTACTTC.

This rearrangement joins TRBV15 to TRBJ1-1; D unresolved. This CDR3 has 15 amino acids. Trimming shortened V by 2 bases and J by 3 bases, and 13 bases separated the two germline ends. Germline CDR1 is LNHNV and CDR2 is YYDKDF (reference sequence). In DNA, the CDR3 is TGTGCCACCAGCAGACTTTCGGACGGCTACACTGAAGCTTTCTTT. This encodes CATSRLSDGYTEAFF.

The chain joins TRBV15 to TRBJ2-5, with D unresolved. Germline loops: CDR1 LNHNV, CDR2 YYDKDF (reference sequence). V was pared by 0 bases and J by 4 bases, with 15 bases between. The CDR3 has 16 amino acids. The CDR3 reads CATSRDRPSRGETQYF. The CDR3, as DNA: TGTGCCACCAGCAGAGATAGGCCCTCACGAGGAGAGACCCAGTACTTC.

On this clone itself: Compared with germline, one end of the junction differs, possibly owing to a read error. V and J are TRBV4-1 and TRBJ1-3; D might be TRBD1 (5 bases). The CDR3 has 17 amino acids. Germline V gives CDR1 MGHRA, CDR2 YSYEKL. The CDR3 nucleotides read TGCGCCAGCAGCAAAGACAGCAGCGCCGACTCTGGAAACACCATATATTTT. Translation: CASSKDSSADSGNTIYF.

J is TRBJ1-2 and V is TRBV15; D ambiguous. The CDR3 length is 16 residues. Germline V gene sequence: CDR1 LNHNV, CDR2 YYDKDF (reference sequence). Trimming cost V 0 bases and J 2 bases, with 13 bases left between them. The CDR3 bases are TGTGCCACCAGCAGAGATGGGTCCCGGGGAAACTATGGCTACACCTTC. The encoded protein is CATSRDGSRGNYGYTF. Based on the CDR3 plus reference TRBV15 and TRBJ1-2, the full variable domain is DAMVIQNPRYQVTQFGKPVTLSCSQTLNHNVMYWYQQKSSQAPKLLFHYYDKDFNNEADTPDNFQSRRPNTSFCFLDIRSPGLGDTAMYLCATSRDGSRGNYGYTFGSGTRLTVV.

The CDR3 bases are TGTGCCAGCAGCCAAATCTCTGGAAACACCATATATTTT. Residues: CASSQISGNTIYF. The chain carries TRBV4-2 and TRBJ1-3; D call uncertain. Germline lookup yields CDR1 LGHNA and CDR2 YNFKEQ. The CDR3 sequence is 13 residues long. With 2 bases removed from V and 0 bases from J, the gap between germline ends came to 2 bases.